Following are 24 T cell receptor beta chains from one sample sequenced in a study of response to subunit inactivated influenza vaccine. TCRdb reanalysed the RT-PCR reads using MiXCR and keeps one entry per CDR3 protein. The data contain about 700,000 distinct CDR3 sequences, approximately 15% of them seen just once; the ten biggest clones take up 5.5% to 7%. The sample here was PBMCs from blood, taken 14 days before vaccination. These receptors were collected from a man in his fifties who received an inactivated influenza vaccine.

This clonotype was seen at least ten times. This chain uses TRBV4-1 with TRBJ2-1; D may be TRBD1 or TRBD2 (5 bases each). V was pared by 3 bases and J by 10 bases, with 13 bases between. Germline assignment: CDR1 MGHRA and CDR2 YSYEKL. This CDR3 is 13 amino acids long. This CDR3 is CASSHPLGEEQFF. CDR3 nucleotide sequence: TGCGCCAGCAGCCACCCCCTAGGGGAGGAGCAGTTCTTC.

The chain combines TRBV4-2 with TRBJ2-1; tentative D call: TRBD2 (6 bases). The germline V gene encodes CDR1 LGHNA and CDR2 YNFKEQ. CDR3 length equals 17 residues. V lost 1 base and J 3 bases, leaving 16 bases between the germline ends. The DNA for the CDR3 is TGTGCCAGCAGCCAAGTAAGGATCGGGGGATTCTACAATGAGCAGTTCTTC. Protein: CASSQVRIGGFYNEQFF.

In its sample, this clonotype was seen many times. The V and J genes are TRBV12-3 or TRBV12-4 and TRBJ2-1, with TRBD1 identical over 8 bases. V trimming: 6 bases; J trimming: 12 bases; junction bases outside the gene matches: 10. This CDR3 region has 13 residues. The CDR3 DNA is TGTGCCAGCAGCCGAAACCAGGGGGCGGGGCAGTTCTTC. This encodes CASSRNQGAGQFF.

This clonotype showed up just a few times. The CDR3 sequence is CASSHRMGSDTGELFF. Written as DNA, the CDR3 is TGCGCCAGCAGCCACCGTATGGGTAGTGACACCGGGGAGCTGTTTTTT. V and J are TRBV4-1 and TRBJ2-2; D is unclear. CDR1 is MGHRA and CDR2 is YSYEKL in the germline V gene. Trimming took off 3 bases at V and 3 bases at J, with 14 bases between the two ends. The CDR3 contains 16 residues.

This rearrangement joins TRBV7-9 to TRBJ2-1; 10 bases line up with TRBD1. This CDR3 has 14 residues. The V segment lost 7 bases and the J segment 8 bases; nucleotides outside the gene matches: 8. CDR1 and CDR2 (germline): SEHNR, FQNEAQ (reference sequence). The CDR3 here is CASIERTGGDEQFF. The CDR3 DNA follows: TGTGCCAGCATCGAAAGGACAGGGGGGGATGAGCAGTTCTTC.

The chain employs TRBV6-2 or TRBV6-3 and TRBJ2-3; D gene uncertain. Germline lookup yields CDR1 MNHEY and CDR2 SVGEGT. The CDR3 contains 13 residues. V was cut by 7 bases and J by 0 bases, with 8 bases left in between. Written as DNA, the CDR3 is TGTGCCAGCACCCCTGGGAGCACAGATACGCAGTATTTT. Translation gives CASTPGSTDTQYF.

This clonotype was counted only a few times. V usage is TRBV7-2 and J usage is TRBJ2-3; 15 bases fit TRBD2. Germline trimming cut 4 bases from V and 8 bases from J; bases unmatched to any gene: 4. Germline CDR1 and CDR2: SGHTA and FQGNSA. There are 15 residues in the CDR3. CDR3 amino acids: CASSSGLAGGATQYF. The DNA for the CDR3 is TGTGCCAGCAGCTCGGGACTAGCGGGAGGAGCTACGCAGTATTTT.

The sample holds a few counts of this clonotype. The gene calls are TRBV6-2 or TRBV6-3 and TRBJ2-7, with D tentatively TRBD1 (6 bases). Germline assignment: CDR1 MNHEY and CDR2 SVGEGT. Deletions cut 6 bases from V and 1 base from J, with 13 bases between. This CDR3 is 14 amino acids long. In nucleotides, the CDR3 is TGTGCCAGCAGCACAGGGTATAAGTCCTACGAGCAGTACTTC. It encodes CASSTGYKSYEQYF.

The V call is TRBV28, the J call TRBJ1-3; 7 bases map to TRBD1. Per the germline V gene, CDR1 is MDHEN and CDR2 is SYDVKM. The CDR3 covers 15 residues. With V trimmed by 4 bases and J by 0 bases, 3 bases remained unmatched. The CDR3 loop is CASSSQGYSGNTIYF. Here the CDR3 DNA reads TGTGCCAGCAGTTCACAGGGGTACTCTGGAAACACCATATATTTT.

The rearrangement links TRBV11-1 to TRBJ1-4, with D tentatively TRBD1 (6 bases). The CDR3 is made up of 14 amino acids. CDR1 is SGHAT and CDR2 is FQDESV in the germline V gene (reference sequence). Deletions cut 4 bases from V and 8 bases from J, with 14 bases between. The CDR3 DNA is TGTGCCAGCAGCTCCAGGGGTCCGGGAGAAAAACTGTTTTTT. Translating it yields CASSSRGPGEKLFF.

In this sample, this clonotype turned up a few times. The CDR3 DNA reads as TGTGCCACCAGTGATCCCCGGGACAGGGTTACCCAGTACTTC. This gives the protein CATSDPRDRVTQYF. The J gene is TRBJ2-5, the V gene TRBV24-1; 9 nucleotides align to TRBD1. Germline V gene sequence: CDR1 KGHDR, CDR2 SFDVKD. This CDR3 comprises 14 residues. Trimming removed 3 bases from V and 8 bases from J; junction bases left unmatched: 6.

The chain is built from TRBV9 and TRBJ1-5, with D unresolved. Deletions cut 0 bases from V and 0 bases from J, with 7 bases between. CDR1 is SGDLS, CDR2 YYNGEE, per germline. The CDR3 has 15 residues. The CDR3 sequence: CASSVDARSNQPQHF. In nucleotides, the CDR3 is TGTGCCAGCAGCGTAGATGCCCGTAGCAATCAGCCCCAGCATTTT.

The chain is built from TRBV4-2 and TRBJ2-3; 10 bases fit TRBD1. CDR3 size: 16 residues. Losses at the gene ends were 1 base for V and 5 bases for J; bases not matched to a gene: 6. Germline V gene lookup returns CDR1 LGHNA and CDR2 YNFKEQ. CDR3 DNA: TGTGCCAGCAGCCAAGCCCCCCGGACAGGGGGAGATACGCAGTATTTT. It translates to CASSQAPRTGGDTQYF.

As DNA, the CDR3 is TGTGCCATCGGGATACAGGGGGGCAATGAGCAGTTCTTC. Translated, it gives CAIGIQGGNEQFF. The V call is TRBV10-3, the J call TRBJ2-1, with 8 bases aligning to TRBD1. Per germline, CDR1 ENHRY and CDR2 SYGVKD. This CDR3 has 13 residues. Trimming at V came to 8 bases and at J to 6 bases, leaving 6 bases not matched to a gene.

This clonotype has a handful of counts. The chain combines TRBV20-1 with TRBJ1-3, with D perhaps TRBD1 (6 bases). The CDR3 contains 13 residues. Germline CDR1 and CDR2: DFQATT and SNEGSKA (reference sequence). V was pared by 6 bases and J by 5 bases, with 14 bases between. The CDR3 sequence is CSAQGTPRNTIYF. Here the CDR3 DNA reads TGCAGTGCCCAAGGGACACCCCGAAACACCATATATTTT.

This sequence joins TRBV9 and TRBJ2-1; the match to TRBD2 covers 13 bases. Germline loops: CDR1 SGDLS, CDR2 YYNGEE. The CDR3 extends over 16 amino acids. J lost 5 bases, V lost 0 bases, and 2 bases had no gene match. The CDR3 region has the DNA TGTGCCAGCAGCGTAGGAGGGACTAGCGGGAACAATGAGCAGTTCTTC. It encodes CASSVGGTSGNNEQFF.

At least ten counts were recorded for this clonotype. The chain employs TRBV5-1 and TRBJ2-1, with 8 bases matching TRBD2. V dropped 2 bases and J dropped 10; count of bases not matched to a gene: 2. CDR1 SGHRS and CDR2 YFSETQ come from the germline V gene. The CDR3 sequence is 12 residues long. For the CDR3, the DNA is TGCGCCAGCAGCTTCGGGGGGGACGAGCAGTTCTTC. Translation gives CASSFGGDEQFF.

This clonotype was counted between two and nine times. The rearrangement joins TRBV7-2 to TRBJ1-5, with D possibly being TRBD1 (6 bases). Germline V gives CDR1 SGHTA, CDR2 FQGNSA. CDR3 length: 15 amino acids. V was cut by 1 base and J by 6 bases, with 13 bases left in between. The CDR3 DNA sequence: TGTGCCAGCAGCTTAGTCCCGGGGGCTACTCAGCCCCAGCATTTT. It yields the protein CASSLVPGATQPQHF.

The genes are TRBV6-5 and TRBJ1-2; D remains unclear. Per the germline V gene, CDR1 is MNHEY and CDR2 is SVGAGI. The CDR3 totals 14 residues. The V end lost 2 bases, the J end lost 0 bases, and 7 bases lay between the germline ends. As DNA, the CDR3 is TGTGCCAGCAGTTACGGGAGAGCTAACTATGGCTACACCTTC. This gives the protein CASSYGRANYGYTF.

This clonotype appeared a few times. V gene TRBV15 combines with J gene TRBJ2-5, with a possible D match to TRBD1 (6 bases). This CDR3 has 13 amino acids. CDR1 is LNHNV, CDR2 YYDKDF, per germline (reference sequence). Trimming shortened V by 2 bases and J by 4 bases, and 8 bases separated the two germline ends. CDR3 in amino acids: CATSRRRGETQYF. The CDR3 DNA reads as TGTGCCACCAGCAGACGCAGGGGAGAGACCCAGTACTTC.

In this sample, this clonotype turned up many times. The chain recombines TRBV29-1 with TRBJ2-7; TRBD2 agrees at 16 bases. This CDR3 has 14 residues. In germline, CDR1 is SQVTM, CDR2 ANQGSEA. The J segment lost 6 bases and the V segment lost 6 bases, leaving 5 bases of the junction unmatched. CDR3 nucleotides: TGCAGCGTGCCGGGACTAGCGGGAGGGACCGAGCAGTACTTC. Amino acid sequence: CSVPGLAGGTEQYF.

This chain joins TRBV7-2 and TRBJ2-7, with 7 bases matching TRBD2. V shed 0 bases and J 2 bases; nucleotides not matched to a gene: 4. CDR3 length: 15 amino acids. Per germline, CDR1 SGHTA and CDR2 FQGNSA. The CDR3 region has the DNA TGTGCCAGCAGCTTAGCTACTAGCGCTGCCTACGAGCAGTACTTC. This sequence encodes CASSLATSAAYEQYF.

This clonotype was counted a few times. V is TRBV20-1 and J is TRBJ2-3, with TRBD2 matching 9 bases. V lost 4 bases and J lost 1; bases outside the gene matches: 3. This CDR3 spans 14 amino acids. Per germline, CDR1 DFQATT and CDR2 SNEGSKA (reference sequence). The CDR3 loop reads CSATRTSGTDTQYF. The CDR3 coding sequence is TGCAGTGCTACGAGGACTAGCGGCACAGATACGCAGTATTTT.

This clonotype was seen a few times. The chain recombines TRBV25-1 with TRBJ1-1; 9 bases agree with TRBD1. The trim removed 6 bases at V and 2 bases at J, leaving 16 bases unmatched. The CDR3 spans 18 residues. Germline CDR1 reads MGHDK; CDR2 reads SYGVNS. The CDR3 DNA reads TGTGCCAGCAGCCCGTCGATCCGGAGGGGACAGGGAAACACTGAAGCTTTCTTT. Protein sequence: CASSPSIRRGQGNTEAFF. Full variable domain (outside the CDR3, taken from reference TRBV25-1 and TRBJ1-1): EADIYQTPRYLVIGTGKKITLECSQTMGHDKMYWYQQDPGMELHLIHYSYGVNSTEKGDLSSESTVSRIRTEHFPLTLESARPSHTSQYLCASSPSIRRGQGNTEAFFGQGTRLTVV.